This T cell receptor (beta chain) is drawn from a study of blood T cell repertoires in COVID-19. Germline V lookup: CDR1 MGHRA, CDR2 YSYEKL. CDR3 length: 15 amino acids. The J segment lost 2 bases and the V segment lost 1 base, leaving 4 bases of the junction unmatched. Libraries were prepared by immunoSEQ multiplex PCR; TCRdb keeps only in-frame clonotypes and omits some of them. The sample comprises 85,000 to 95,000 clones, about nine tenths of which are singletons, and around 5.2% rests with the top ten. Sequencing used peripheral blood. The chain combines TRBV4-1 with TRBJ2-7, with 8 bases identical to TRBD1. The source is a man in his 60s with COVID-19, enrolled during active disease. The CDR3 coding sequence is TGCGCCAGCAGCCAAGCGACAGGGGAACCCTACGAGCAGTACTTC. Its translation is CASSQATGEPYEQYF.